This T cell receptor (beta chain) was sequenced for a study of OX40 agonist ivuxolimab in advanced cancers. Study overall: Males comprised around four fifths of the group, whose mean age was approximately 60 years (range about 20 to 85).

About this clone itself: Antigen unknown.

Study observations and caveats: Expanded peripheral T cells had an undetermined antigen specificity.

Repertoires were generated with immunoSEQ multiplex PCR, while TCRdb's copy carries only in-frame clones and drops some. This sample has tens of thousands of clones, with 90% to 95% found just once. This sample comprised CD4+ or CD8+ T cells sorted from blood, obtained in a trial of the OX40 agonist ivuxolimab. This clonotype originated in an adult with an advanced solid tumor such as melanoma, head and neck, liver or kidney cancer.

CDR3 amino acids: CASSVEGTDGNTIYF. CDR3 bases: TGTGCCAGCAGCGTAGAAGGAACAGATGGAAACACCATATATTTT. This rearrangement joins TRBV9 to TRBJ1-3; D call uncertain. The germline V and J ends were trimmed by 0 bases and 3 bases, with 10 bases remaining between them. This CDR3 comprises 15 residues. Germline V gives CDR1 SGDLS, CDR2 YYNGEE.